This is a list of T cell receptor beta chains from one sample in a study of blood T cell repertoires in COVID-19. Profiling relied on immunoSEQ multiplex PCR, and the TCRdb table lists in-frame clones only, not all of them. This sample carries 150,000 to 180,000 clones, around 74% of them seen once, and the ten largest clones take roughly 3.5%. The sequenced material came from peripheral blood. These receptors all come from a woman aged 80 or over with acute or convalescent COVID-19. CDR3s include the opening cysteine and the closing phenylalanine or tryptophan. The order of the fields is clone size, D gene, J gene, V gene, CDR3 DNA, CDR3 protein. D genes are given only for firm matches. For some rows the clone size is stated as once, few or many, or as a class when expanded; others skip it.

. . TRBJ2-2 TRBV5-8 TGTGCCAGCAGCTTGGGGACTCGAAGCGGGGAGCTGTTTTTT CASSLGTRSGELFF
. . TRBJ2-7 TRBV25-1 TGTGCCAGCAGTGACCGCCCGGCGGGCAGGAAGGATTCGTACGAGCAGTACTTC CASSDRPAGRKDSYEQYF
. . TRBJ1-2 TRBV7-2 TGTGCCAGCAGCGTCGATACCGGGTTTGCCAACTATGGCTACACCTTC CASSVDTGFANYGYTF
few . TRBJ2-7 TRBV27 TGTGCCAGCAGCCGTGAGGGAGCGATCGCCTCCTACGAGCAGTACTTC CASSREGAIASYEQYF
. TRBD1 TRBJ1-1 TRBV6-1 TGTGCCAGCAGTGAAGTGGGACAGGGGGCGACAGCTTTCTTT CASSEVGQGATAFF
. . TRBJ2-1 TRBV20-1 TGCAGTGCTAGTCTGGCGGCCTCCTACAATGAGCAGTTCTTC CSASLAASYNEQFF
. TRBD2 TRBJ2-7 TRBV29-1 TGCAGCGTGAGGACTAGCGGGACCTCCTACGAGCAGTACTTC CSVRTSGTSYEQYF
. . TRBJ1-1 TRBV4-1 TGCGCCAGCAGCCAAGGGGGGACATTCGAAGGAGGGAACACTGAAGCTTTCTTT CASSQGGTFEGGNTEAFF
few TRBD1 TRBJ1-2 TRBV27 TGTGCCACCAGGGGGCAGGGAAGCTATGGCTACACCTTC CATRGQGSYGYTF
. TRBD1 TRBJ1-1 TRBV6-5 TGTGCCAGCAGTACGACACAGGGGTTGAACACTGAAGCTTTCTTT CASSTTQGLNTEAFF
once . TRBJ1-2 TRBV5-4 TGTGCCAGCACCCTGCCGGGACAAAACTATGGCTACACCTTC CASTLPGQNYGYTF
. TRBD2 TRBJ2-7 TRBV6-5 TGTGCCAGCACTAGGGCTAGCGGGAGGGGCGAGCAGTACTTC CASTRASGRGEQYF
few TRBD2 TRBJ2-7 TRBV2 TGTGCCAGCAGTGAAAGTGCGGGAGGCTCCGAGCAGTACTTC CASSESAGGSEQYF
. . TRBJ1-2 TRBV6-6 TGTGCCAGCAGCCCGGACAACTTACGTGATGGCTACACCTTC CASSPDNLRDGYTF
. . TRBJ1-2 TRBV19 TGTGCCAGTAGCCTTCGCCGACAGGTAACGACTAACTATGGCTACACCTTC CASSLRRQVTTNYGYTF
. . TRBJ1-3 TRBV23-1 TGCGCCAGCAGGCCAAAGGGGGGGGCCGAAAACACCATATATTTT CASRPKGGAENTIYF
. TRBD1 TRBJ1-1 TRBV28 TGTGCCAGCACCATGAGGGACAGGGGTTCTTTCTTT CASTMRDRGSFF
many . TRBJ1-5 TRBV2 TGTGCCAGCAGTGAAGTAAAGTCGGGTACGGGCAATCAGCCCCAGCATTTT CASSEVKSGTGNQPQHF
. . TRBJ1-1 TRBV7-9 TGTGCCAGCACCCCAGGGGTCTCCCAGGGGAGAGCTTTCTTT CASTPGVSQGRAFF
once TRBD1 TRBJ1-2 TRBV19 TGTGCCAGTAGTGTTGGGACAGACTATGGCTACACCTTC CASSVGTDYGYTF
. TRBD1 TRBJ2-2 TRBV3-1/TRBV3-2 TGTGCCAGCAGCCAAGATATTTCGGGACAGGGGCCCGGGGAGCTGTTTTTT CASSQDISGQGPGELFF